This T cell receptor beta chain was documented in a study of response to subunit inactivated influenza vaccine (dated by TCRdb to 2016 to 2018). About the study as a whole: Deep quantitative T cell receptor repertoire profiling was used in the study to track responses to a trivalent subunit inactivated influenza vaccine.

About this clonotype: This receptor's antigen is unknown. No quality values exist for individual bases; no much larger clone is one base distant.

V gives up 0 bases and J gives up 4 bases, and the segment between their germline ends measures 13 bases. The CDR3 runs 15 residues from the cysteine to the phenylalanine. Only the CDR3 region is kept as DNA, spanning 45 bases read in frame from base 1. Reading the germline V gene gives CDR1 SGDLS and CDR2 YYNGEE. The paper's findings and limits, for the study overall: It was suggested by the authors that each seasonal influenza vaccination may recruit only a limited number of new T cells.

Libraries came from RT-PCR. The sample was run on an Illumina HiSeq 2500. The raw public data were reprocessed by TCRdb itself: fastp quality trimming at Q25, MiXCR clonotype calling, in-frame beta chains only. Merged by CDR3 protein, the rows form single entries marked with the most common genes and DNA. This sample lists under 950,000 distinct CDR3 sequences; around 20% were detected once. The ten top clones hold roughly 10% of the sample. This receptor was taken from a man aged 45 to 65 who received an inactivated influenza vaccine. Donor details come from another sample of the same person, matched by shared clones. The chain is encoded by TRBV9 joined to TRBJ1-1; the D gene is possibly TRBD1, with 6 bases matching. Sequencing was performed on PBMCs from blood, taken around 5 days after vaccination. This receptor carries the CDR3 CASSVAREGGTEAFF. The sequence in DNA is TGTGCCAGCAGCGTAGCCCGGGAGGGGGGCACTGAAGCTTTCTTT. Reference TRBV9 and TRBJ1-1 genes cover what lies past the CDR3, so the full variable domain is DSGVTQTPKHLITATGQRVTLRCSPRSGDLSVYWYQQSLDQGLQFLIQYYNGEERAKGNILERFSAQQFPDLHSELNLSSLELGDSALYFCASSVAREGGTEAFFGQGTRLTVV.